A single sample is the source of the 20 T cell receptor beta chains below, sequenced in a study of cytotoxic CD8 clonotypes in ibrutinib-treated CLL. Profiled with immunoSEQ multiplex PCR; TCRdb holds only in-frame clones, not every one. The table records fewer than 150,000 clones, 84% of them present only once. This specimen consisted of PBMCs, obtained after 24 months of ibrutinib treatment. The receptors were gathered from a human donor with chronic lymphocytic leukemia.

In this sample, this clone turned up a few times. The CDR3 loop reads CASSPVATRLFF. CDR3 sequence (DNA): TGTGCCAGCAGTCCCGTTGCCACGAGACTGTTTTTT. The rearrangement joins TRBV6-1 to TRBJ1-4; no clear D. V was pared by 5 bases and J by 13 bases, with 14 bases between. CDR1 and CDR2 (germline): MNHNS, SASEGT. The CDR3 contains 12 residues.

The rearrangement uses TRBV5-1 and TRBJ1-1; 8 nucleotides agree with TRBD1. The ends lost 3 bases at V and 1 base at J; junction bases unmatched: 2. The V gene's germline CDR1 is SGHRS and CDR2 YFSETQ. This CDR3 has 14 residues. CDR3: CASSSDRGNTEAFF. CDR3 nucleotide sequence: TGCGCCAGCAGCTCTGACAGGGGGAACACTGAAGCTTTCTTT.

This chain uses TRBV5-1 with TRBJ2-1; D unresolved. This CDR3 contains 14 residues. Germline CDR1 reads SGHRS; CDR2 reads YFSETQ. V was trimmed by 0 bases and J by 2 bases, leaving 6 bases between them. The CDR3 sequence is CASSLEGPYNEQFF. Here the CDR3 DNA reads TGCGCCAGCAGCTTGGAAGGACCCTACAATGAGCAGTTCTTC.

The J gene is TRBJ2-2, the V gene TRBV19, with a tentative D call TRBD2 (6 bases). V was cut by 7 bases and J by 4 bases, with 13 bases left in between. The CDR3 has 14 amino acids. Germline CDR1 reads LNHDA; CDR2 reads SQIVND (reference sequence). CDR3 coding DNA: TGTGCCAGTAAGCGGGCGGGTGGCACCGGGGAGCTGTTTTTT. Its protein product is CASKRAGGTGELFF.

This CDR3 is CASRTSGGFNTEAFF. The CDR3 nucleotides are TGTGCCAGCAGGACATCAGGGGGCTTTAACACTGAAGCTTTCTTT. The chain uses TRBV7-2 and TRBJ1-1; 8 nucleotides align to TRBD1. The germline V gene has CDR1 SGHTA and CDR2 FQGNSA. The CDR3 is 15 amino acids. With 6 bases clipped from V and 2 bases from J, the junction kept 8 bases outside the gene matches.

The rearrangement links TRBV7-9 to TRBJ1-2, with 7 bases identical to TRBD1. The CDR3 has 12 amino acids. With V trimmed by 5 bases and J by 6 bases, 3 bases remained unmatched. From germline, CDR1 is SEHNR and CDR2 FQNEAQ (reference sequence). CDR3 region: CASSVQGDGYTF. Here the CDR3 DNA reads TGTGCCAGCAGCGTGCAGGGGGATGGCTACACCTTC.

The chain is built from TRBV18 and TRBJ1-2; D is ambiguous. Germline CDR1 and CDR2: KGHSH and LQKENI. There are 12 residues in the CDR3. V shed 9 bases and J shed 2 bases, with 10 bases lying between them. The CDR3 sequence is CASAVENYGYTF. The DNA for the CDR3 is TGTGCCAGTGCCGTCGAAAACTATGGCTACACCTTC.

The chain recombines TRBV7-2 with TRBJ2-7; D is possibly TRBD1 (5 bases). The V gene's germline CDR1 is SGHTA and CDR2 FQGNSA. This CDR3 region has 14 residues. Trimming took 5 bases from V and 2 from J, leaving 13 bases between them. The CDR3 DNA reads as TGTGCCAGCAGCCTGGGGCGACCCGCCTACGAGCAGTACTTC. This codes for CASSLGRPAYEQYF.

This clone was seen a single time. The same CDR3 can be traced to other DNA sequences in this sample. The rearrangement joins TRBV9 to TRBJ2-1; 9 bases are a match to TRBD2. The V and J ends lost 2 bases and 7 bases, in that order; junction bases with no gene match: 13. Per the germline V gene, CDR1 is SGDLS and CDR2 is YYNGEE. This CDR3 region has 17 residues. DNA for the CDR3: TGTGCCAGCAGCGTCCTTGGGCGGCGGGGGGGACCGAATGAGCAGTTCTTC. Translating it yields CASSVLGRRGGPNEQFF.

V is TRBV2 and J is TRBJ1-3; no clear D gene. With 4 bases removed from V and 0 bases from J, the gap between germline ends came to 7 bases. Germline assignment: CDR1 SNHLY and CDR2 FYNNEI. This CDR3 spans 14 amino acids. The CDR3 DNA is TGTGCCAGCAGTGGGCATTCCTCTGGAAACACCATATATTTT. Translated: CASSGHSSGNTIYF.

Of note for this clone: Germline and junction disagree at one end, which may indicate a read error. This chain joins TRBV7-9 and TRBJ1-2; TRBD1 matches at 7 bases. Germline V gene lookup returns CDR1 SEHNR and CDR2 FQNEAQ (reference sequence). The CDR3 has 14 amino acids. The CDR3 DNA sequence: TGTGCCAGCAGCATAGCGGGACAGCTCTATGGCTACACCTTC. Translating gives CASSIAGQLYGYTF.

The chain uses TRBV5-4 and TRBJ1-1; tentative D call: TRBD1 (5 bases). Trimming removed 3 bases at V and 1 base at J, with 13 bases between. The CDR3 totals 15 residues. Germline V gene lookup returns CDR1 SGHNT and CDR2 YYREEE (reference sequence). CDR3 region: CASSSPTAGNTEAFF. In DNA, the CDR3 is TGTGCCAGCAGCTCGCCGACAGCCGGGAACACTGAAGCTTTCTTT.

This clone was counted once. The rearrangement links TRBV10-3 to TRBJ1-4; 7 positions match TRBD1. Trimming at V came to 6 bases and at J to 11 bases, leaving 18 bases not matched to a gene. Germline V gene sequence: CDR1 ENHRY, CDR2 SYGVKD. This CDR3 has 16 amino acids. In DNA, the CDR3 is TGTGCCATCAGGCCCGAGAACGCAGGGGGTGCGGGCAAACTGTTTTTT. Protein product: CAIRPENAGGAGKLFF.

This clone showed up just once. The chain recombines TRBV7-9 with TRBJ1-6, with D unclear. The CDR3 length is 13 residues. Trimming removed 0 bases at V and 9 bases at J, with 6 bases between. The germline gives CDR1 SEHNR, CDR2 FQNEAQ (reference sequence). This chain's CDR3 is CASSLARSSPLHF. The CDR3 DNA reads as TGTGCCAGCAGCTTAGCGAGGAGTTCACCCCTCCACTTT.

The chain's CDR3 is CASSFTQDGFYEQYF. As DNA, the CDR3 is TGTGCCAGCAGCTTCACCCAGGACGGCTTCTACGAGCAGTACTTC. V is TRBV9 and J is TRBJ2-7; unclear D gene. CDR3 length: 15 residues. Germline V gene data show CDR1 as SGDLS and CDR2 as YYNGEE. V gave up 4 bases and J gave up 3 bases, with 17 bases separating them. The full variable domain, completed using reference TRBV9 and TRBJ2-7, is DSGVTQTPKHLITATGQRVTLRCSPRSGDLSVYWYQQSLDQGLQFLIQYYNGEERAKGNILERFSAQQFPDLHSELNLSSLELGDSALYFCASSFTQDGFYEQYFGPGTRLTVT.

The chain's CDR3 is CASSLDRGRVNEQFF. Here the CDR3 DNA reads TGTGCCAGCAGCTTAGACAGGGGACGAGTGAATGAGCAGTTCTTC. V gene TRBV5-6 combines with J gene TRBJ2-1; TRBD1 matches at 8 bases. J lost 7 bases, V lost 2 bases, and 8 bases had no gene match. The CDR3 is 15 residues long. CDR1 and CDR2 from the germline V gene are SGHDT and YYEEEE.

The gene calls are TRBV6-5 and TRBJ2-7; D is perhaps TRBD2 (5 bases). V was shortened by 6 bases and J by 6 bases, with 15 bases between the two germline ends. Germline V gene lookup returns CDR1 MNHEY and CDR2 SVGAGI. CDR3 size: 13 residues. DNA for the CDR3: TGTGCCAGCAGGGTCGGACTTGCCCTCGAGCAGTACTTC. Its translation is CASRVGLALEQYF.

This clone was counted between two and nine times. The chain combines TRBV30 with TRBJ1-5; maybe TRBD1 (5 bases). Between the trimmed V and J ends, which lost 2 bases and 7 bases, there was a span of 12 bases. This CDR3 contains 13 residues. Germline CDR1 and CDR2: GTSNPN and SVGIG (reference sequence). Written as DNA, the CDR3 is TGTGCCTGGAGTTCCCAGGGCGGCCAGCCCCAGCATTTT. Amino acids: CAWSSQGGQPQHF.

The rearrangement links TRBV29-1 to TRBJ2-3; TRBD2 matches 12 bases. The V gene's germline CDR1 is SQVTM and CDR2 ANQGSEA. The J segment lost 2 bases and the V segment lost 3 bases, leaving 9 bases of the junction unmatched. This CDR3 contains 17 residues. CDR3 region: CSVDRGLAGGDTDTQYF. The CDR3 DNA reads TGCAGCGTTGATCGCGGCCTAGCGGGGGGGGACACAGATACGCAGTATTTT.

Only a few counts were recorded for this clone. The CDR3 is CASRARRSSYEQYF. CDR3 DNA: TGTGCCAGCAGGGCGCGGAGGAGCTCCTACGAGCAGTACTTC. This chain connects TRBV6-5 to TRBJ2-7, with D possibly TRBD2 on 5 matching bases. Trimming removed 6 bases from V and 0 bases from J, with 12 bases in between. Germline-derived CDR1 and CDR2 are MNHEY and SVGAGI. The CDR3 totals 14 residues.